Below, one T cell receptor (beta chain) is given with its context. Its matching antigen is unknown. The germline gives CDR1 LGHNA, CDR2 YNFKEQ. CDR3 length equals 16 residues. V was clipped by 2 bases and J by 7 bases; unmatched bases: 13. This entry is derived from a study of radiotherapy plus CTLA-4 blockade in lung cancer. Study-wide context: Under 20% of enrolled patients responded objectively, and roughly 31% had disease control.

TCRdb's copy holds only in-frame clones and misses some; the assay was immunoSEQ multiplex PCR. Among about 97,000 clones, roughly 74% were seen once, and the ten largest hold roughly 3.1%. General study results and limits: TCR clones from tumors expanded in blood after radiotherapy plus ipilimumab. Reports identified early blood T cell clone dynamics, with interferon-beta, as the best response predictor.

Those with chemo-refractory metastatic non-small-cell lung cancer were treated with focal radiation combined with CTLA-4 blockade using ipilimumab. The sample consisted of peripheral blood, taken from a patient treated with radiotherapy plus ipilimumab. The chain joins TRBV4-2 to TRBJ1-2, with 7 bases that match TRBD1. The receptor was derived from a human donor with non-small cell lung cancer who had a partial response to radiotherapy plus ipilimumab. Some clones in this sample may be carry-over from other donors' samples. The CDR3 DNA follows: TGTGCCAGCAGCCAATCCAACAGACAGGGAGGAGGTGGCTACACCTTC. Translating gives CASSQSNRQGGGGYTF.